These 31 T cell receptor beta chains came from one sample sequenced in a study of control samples from healthy donors and cancer patients. The data were produced by immunoSEQ multiplex PCR, yet TCRdb's version contains in-frame clones alone and is incomplete. The table lists some 58,000 clones, around 87% of them singletons, with about an eighth in the top ten. The specimen sequenced was PBMCs. The origin of the receptors is a woman aged 55-70 years with lung cancer.

V gene TRBV6-4 combines with J gene TRBJ1-1; D gene unclear. Germline V gene data show CDR1 as MRHNA and CDR2 as SNTAGT. This CDR3 spans 13 amino acids. V was shortened by 1 base and J by 1 base, with 4 bases between the two germline ends. For the CDR3, the DNA is TGTGCCAGCAGTGACTGGCCGAACACTGAAGCTTTCTTT. As protein: CASSDWPNTEAFF.

The CDR3 loop is CASSQDWGDTEAFF. The CDR3 coding sequence is TGTGCCAGCAGCCAAGATTGGGGGGACACTGAAGCTTTCTTT. J is TRBJ1-1 and V is TRBV14; D may be TRBD1 (5 bases). Germline loops: CDR1 SGHDN, CDR2 FVKESK. This CDR3 spans 14 amino acids. Trimming shortened V by 0 bases and J by 3 bases, and 8 bases separated the two germline ends.

V gene TRBV9 combines with J gene TRBJ2-7; unclear D gene. CDR3 length: 14 residues. V lost 4 bases and J 6 bases, leaving 17 bases between the germline ends. Germline assignment: CDR1 SGDLS and CDR2 YYNGEE. The CDR3 DNA sequence: TGTGCCAGCAGCCTAGGCCTAACCTCCGTCGAGCAGTACTTC. This codes for CASSLGLTSVEQYF.

The gene calls are TRBV11-2 and TRBJ2-3, with 13 bases aligning to TRBD2. V was clipped by 5 bases and J by 8 bases; unmatched bases: 7. The CDR3 is made up of 15 amino acids. Germline CDR1 is SGHAT and CDR2 is FQNNGV. The CDR3 nucleotides read TGTGCCAGCAGCCCACTAGCGGGGGGGCTAGGTACGCAGTATTTT. This encodes CASSPLAGGLGTQYF.

J is TRBJ2-5 and V is TRBV7-9, with D perhaps matching TRBD1 (6 bases). Germline CDR1 is SEHNR and CDR2 is FQNEAQ (reference sequence). There are 15 residues in the CDR3. V gave up 2 bases and J gave up 0 bases, with 10 bases separating them. The CDR3 here is CASSLSGAHQETQYF. The DNA of the CDR3 is TGTGCCAGCAGCTTATCAGGGGCGCACCAAGAGACCCAGTACTTC.

The chain couples TRBV9 to TRBJ2-7; a possible D gene is TRBD2 (5 bases). Trimming left V 0 bases short and J 4 bases short, with 11 bases between. Germline assignment: CDR1 SGDLS and CDR2 YYNGEE. The CDR3 totals 14 residues. CDR3 protein: CASSVAAGLYEQYF. The CDR3, as DNA: TGTGCCAGCAGCGTAGCGGCGGGCCTGTACGAGCAGTACTTC.

The chain combines TRBV5-6 with TRBJ2-3; D possibly corresponds to TRBD1 (6 bases). CDR1 SGHDT and CDR2 YYEEEE come from the germline V gene. Trimming pared 3 bases from V and 0 bases from J, leaving 11 bases between. This CDR3 has 15 amino acids. CDR3 DNA: TGTGCCAGCAGCTGGGGGACACCGAGCACAGATACGCAGTATTTT. It specifies CASSWGTPSTDTQYF.

The chain links TRBV3-1 (or the pseudogene TRBV3-2) to TRBJ1-4; D may be TRBD1 (6 bases). The CDR3 length is 15 residues. The V end lost 0 bases, the J end lost 5 bases, and 10 bases lay between the germline ends. Per the germline V gene, CDR1 is LGHDT and CDR2 is YNNKEL (reference sequence). The DNA of the CDR3 is TGTGCCAGCAGCCAAGATCCCGGGGGCAATGAAAAACTGTTTTTT. Translation gives CASSQDPGGNEKLFF.

A few counts support this clone. The chain has TRBV30 and TRBJ1-5; D is uncertain. CDR1 is GTSNPN, CDR2 SVGIG, per germline (reference sequence). The V and J ends lost 0 bases and 2 bases respectively, with 5 bases between them. CDR3 length: 13 amino acids. The CDR3 region has the DNA TGTGCCTGGAGTGTCCAGGGCAATCAGCCCCAGCATTTT. Protein: CAWSVQGNQPQHF.

The rearrangement uses TRBV5-1 and TRBJ2-1; 9 bases map to TRBD1. This CDR3 is built from 15 residues. The trim removed 4 bases at V and 3 bases at J, leaving 5 bases unmatched. CDR1 is SGHRS and CDR2 is YFSETQ in the germline V gene. The CDR3 protein is CASSITGGFYNEQFF. The CDR3, as DNA: TGCGCCAGCAGCATTACAGGGGGCTTCTACAATGAGCAGTTCTTC.

The chain joins TRBV11-3 to TRBJ2-2, with D possibly TRBD2 on 7 matching bases. The V and J ends lost 8 bases and 4 bases respectively, with 20 bases between them. The CDR3 has 16 amino acids. The germline CDR1 and CDR2 sequences are SGHNT and YENEEA. The CDR3 sequence is CASRPGGRSGTGELFF. Written as DNA, the CDR3 is TGTGCCAGCCGGCCCGGGGGGCGCTCAGGCACCGGGGAGCTGTTTTTT. The complete variable domain, with remaining parts taken from reference TRBV11-3 and TRBJ2-2, reads EAGVVQSPRYKIIEKKQPVAFWCNPISGHNTLYWYLQNLGQGPELLIRYENEEAVDDSQLPKDRFSAERLKGVDSTLKIQPAELGDSAVYLCASRPGGRSGTGELFFGEGSRLTVL.

V is TRBV5-4 and J is TRBJ2-5; unclear D gene. The CDR3 extends over 14 amino acids. The germline CDR1 and CDR2 sequences are SGHNT and YYREEE (reference sequence). V lost 0 bases to trimming and J lost 1 base, with 7 bases between them. The chain's CDR3 is CASSLGRSQETQYF. The CDR3 DNA reads TGTGCCAGCAGCTTGGGTAGAAGCCAAGAGACCCAGTACTTC.

The rearrangement joins TRBV19 to TRBJ2-3; perhaps TRBD1 as D (5 bases). V lost 7 bases to trimming and J lost 2 bases, with 10 bases between them. The CDR3 is 13 amino acids. Germline values: CDR1 LNHDA, CDR2 SQIVND (reference sequence). The DNA of the CDR3 is TGTGCCAGTAAGGGGCCCGCCACAGATACGCAGTATTTT. It translates to CASKGPATDTQYF.

The chain combines TRBV2 with TRBJ2-3, with D tentatively TRBD1 (5 bases). The V gene's germline CDR1 is SNHLY and CDR2 FYNNEI. This CDR3 is 15 amino acids long. Trimming removed 3 bases from V and 1 base from J, with 11 bases in between. The CDR3: CASSEGLGGTDTQYF. Here the CDR3 DNA reads TGTGCCAGCAGTGAGGGGCTAGGAGGCACAGATACGCAGTATTTT. The full variable domain, its missing parts supplied by reference TRBV2 and TRBJ2-3, is EPEVTQTPSHQVTQMGQEVILRCVPISNHLYFYWYRQILGQKVEFLVSFYNNEISEKSEIFDDQFSVERPDGSNFTLKIRSTKLEDSAMYFCASSEGLGGTDTQYFGPGTRLTVL.

The V gene is TRBV4-1, the J gene TRBJ2-6; unclear D gene. V shed 3 bases and J shed 0 bases, with 15 bases lying between them. Germline lookup yields CDR1 MGHRA and CDR2 YSYEKL. The length of the CDR3 is 18 residues. CDR3 in DNA: TGCGCCAGCAGCCAGCACTGGGTCCCCGGCTCTGGGGCCAACGTCCTGACTTTC. Its protein is CASSQHWVPGSGANVLTF.

The chain carries TRBV25-1 and TRBJ1-6; 9 bases agree with TRBD1. In germline, CDR1 is MGHDK, CDR2 SYGVNS. CDR3 length: 15 amino acids. Trimming took 3 bases from V and 8 from J; bases not matched to a gene: 5. CDR3 sequence (DNA): TGTGCCAGCAGTGATCTCGGGACAGGGTATTCACCCCTCCACTTT. It specifies CASSDLGTGYSPLHF.

The V call is TRBV3-1 (or the pseudogene TRBV3-2), the J call TRBJ2-7, with a weak D call TRBD1 (7 bases). Per germline, CDR1 LGHDT and CDR2 YNNKEL (reference sequence). The CDR3 is 14 amino acids. Trimming removed 2 bases from V and 6 bases from J, with 14 bases in between. CDR3 sequence: CASSQYRQGGEQYF. CDR3 nucleotides: TGTGCCAGCAGCCAATATAGACAGGGAGGCGAGCAGTACTTC.

The chain employs TRBV24-1 and TRBJ2-2; D might be TRBD1 (5 bases). CDR1 and CDR2 (germline): KGHDR, SFDVKD. Trimming shortened V by 9 bases and J by 9 bases, and 13 bases separated the two germline ends. This CDR3 has 12 amino acids. The chain's CDR3 is CATAGNDRELFF. In DNA, the CDR3 is TGTGCCACCGCAGGGAACGACCGGGAGCTGTTTTTT.

The chain combines TRBV4-1 with TRBJ2-5; 8 bases are shared with TRBD2. There are 13 residues in the CDR3. Looked up from germline, CDR1 is MGHRA and CDR2 is YSYEKL. The J segment lost 9 bases and the V segment lost 4 bases, leaving 7 bases of the junction unmatched. Here the CDR3 reads CASSPSGQLSQYF. CDR3 DNA sequence: TGCGCCAGCAGCCCTAGCGGGCAACTGTCCCAGTACTTC.

The chain uses TRBV28 and TRBJ1-1, with D hard to call. V lost 4 bases to trimming and J lost 1 base, with 10 bases between them. The length of the CDR3 is 14 residues. The germline V gene has CDR1 MDHEN and CDR2 SYDVKM. CDR3 region: CASSYRTGNTEAFF. The CDR3 nucleotides read TGTGCCAGCAGTTATCGGACGGGGAACACTGAAGCTTTCTTT.

The chain recombines TRBV20-1 with TRBJ2-7; no firm D call. The CDR3 consists of 11 residues. Germline lookup yields CDR1 DFQATT and CDR2 SNEGSKA (reference sequence). Trimming removed 0 bases at V and 7 bases at J, with 7 bases between. CDR3 loop: CSARDTEEQYF. The CDR3 bases are TGCAGTGCTAGAGATACGGAGGAGCAGTACTTC.

This chain's CDR3 is CATSGDYRFATEAFF. The CDR3 DNA reads TGTGCCACCAGCGGGGACTACAGGTTCGCCACTGAAGCTTTCTTT. The V gene is TRBV15, the J gene TRBJ1-1, with D tentatively TRBD1 (5 bases). There are 15 residues in the CDR3. Looked up from germline, CDR1 is LNHNV and CDR2 is YYDKDF (reference sequence). Between the trimmed V and J ends, which lost 5 bases and 4 bases, there was a span of 17 bases.

The chain is built from TRBV5-4 and TRBJ2-3; D not resolved. This CDR3 comprises 16 residues. Per the germline V gene, CDR1 is SGHNT and CDR2 is YYREEE (reference sequence). V was pared by 3 bases and J by 1 base, with 15 bases between. The CDR3 sequence: CASSYPGSGGTDTQYF. DNA for the CDR3: TGTGCCAGCAGCTACCCGGGTAGTGGGGGCACAGATACGCAGTATTTT.

The chain recombines TRBV7-2 with TRBJ2-2, with D perhaps TRBD1 (6 bases). CDR1 is SGHTA and CDR2 is FQGNSA in the germline V gene. CDR3 size: 14 residues. V lost 7 bases and J 2 bases, leaving 11 bases between the germline ends. CDR3 residues: CASTLDRNTGELFF. DNA for the CDR3: TGTGCCAGCACCCTGGACAGAAACACCGGGGAGCTGTTTTTT.

The rearrangement links TRBV2 to TRBJ1-3; tentative D call: TRBD1 (5 bases). The CDR3 loop spans 15 amino acids. CDR1 SNHLY and CDR2 FYNNEI come from the germline V gene. The germline V and J ends were trimmed by 8 bases and 4 bases, with 18 bases remaining between them. CDR3 sequence: CASGLGGARGNTIYF. The CDR3, as DNA: TGTGCCAGCGGTCTAGGCGGGGCGCGGGGAAACACCATATATTTT.

The chain employs TRBV10-3 and TRBJ2-5; TRBD1 agrees at 8 bases. Germline V CDR1 and CDR2: ENHRY, SYGVKD. After removal of 2 bases from V and 1 base from J, the junction contained 3 bases not matched to a gene. This CDR3 contains 15 residues. The CDR3 sequence: CAISEGRGRQETQYF. The CDR3 nucleotides are TGTGCCATCAGTGAGGGCAGGGGGCGCCAAGAGACCCAGTACTTC.

In the case of this clone: Other DNA sequences in this specimen translate into the identical CDR3. V and J are TRBV24-1 and TRBJ2-2; unclear D gene. Germline loops: CDR1 KGHDR, CDR2 SFDVKD. Trimming took 0 bases from V and 3 from J, leaving 1 base between them. The CDR3 is 13 residues long. The CDR3 spells CATSDLYTGELFF. The CDR3 nucleotides read TGTGCCACCAGTGATTTGTACACCGGGGAGCTGTTTTTT.

J is TRBJ2-7 and V is TRBV10-2; a possible D gene is TRBD2 (6 bases). CDR3 length: 14 amino acids. V was trimmed by 11 bases and J by 1 base, leaving 18 bases between them. The germline CDR1 and CDR2 sequences are WSHSY and SAAADI. The CDR3 DNA sequence: TGCGCCGGCCTCCGGGACTCCGGTTCCTACGAGCAGTACTTC. Translated: CAGLRDSGSYEQYF.

The gene calls are TRBV6-6 and TRBJ1-4; TRBD1 matches 10 bases. The germline CDR1 and CDR2 sequences are MNHNY and SVGAGI (reference sequence). The V segment lost 5 bases and the J segment 8 bases; nucleotides outside the gene matches: 8. This CDR3 is 15 amino acids long. CDR3 nucleotide sequence: TGTGCCAGCAGTCGACGACAGGGGGCCGTGGAAAAACTGTTTTTT. This gives the protein CASSRRQGAVEKLFF.

The V gene is TRBV5-5, the J gene TRBJ2-7; 8 nucleotides agree with TRBD2. The CDR3 covers 16 residues. V lost 1 base and J lost 0; bases outside the gene matches: 6. The germline V gene has CDR1 SGHKS and CDR2 YYEKEE (reference sequence). CDR3 protein: CASSLQAGALSYEQYF. CDR3 coding DNA: TGTGCCAGCAGCTTGCAAGCGGGGGCTCTCTCCTACGAGCAGTACTTC.

The V call is TRBV11-3, the J call TRBJ1-3; no reliable D call. Germline V gene data show CDR1 as SGHNT and CDR2 as YENEEA. The CDR3 contains 14 residues. V gave up 3 bases and J gave up 0 bases, with 6 bases separating them. The CDR3 DNA is TGTGCCAGCAGCTTTTACTACTCTGGAAACACCATATATTTT. Protein: CASSFYYSGNTIYF.